This T cell receptor (beta chain) was captured in a study of blood T cells in healthy people across ages. Researchers isolated at least 6 million PBMCs per sample. This clonotype showed up just once. Its antigen is as yet unknown. Points from the study as a whole: Per-million-T-cell TCR beta diversity fell roughly linearly with age.

V dropped 7 bases and J dropped 3 bases, with 19 bases sitting between them. In germline, CDR1 is MNHEY, CDR2 SVGEGT. The CDR3 consists of 15 residues. For the second PCR, which ran for about 7 to 12 cycles, a sample-barcoded 5' primer and a J-beta primer mix were used. Samples each returned at least 3 million CDR3-containing paired-end reads. Each CDR3 protein is one row after TCRdb ran MiXCR on the 5' RACE reads. The sample lists about 640,000 distinct CDR3 sequences; 40% to 50% were seen once. V usage is TRBV6-2 or TRBV6-3 and J usage is TRBJ2-7; either TRBD1 or TRBD2 may fit D (5 bases each). The TCR was taken from a man of 80 years or more in good health. Sequenced input: blood. The CDR3 coding sequence is TGTGCCAGCAAAAAGACGGGACCCAAAAGCTACGAGCAGTACTTC. Amino acids: CASKKTGPKSYEQYF.